The 25 T cell receptor beta chains below were found in one sample sequenced in a study of control samples from healthy donors and cancer patients. The data were produced by immunoSEQ multiplex PCR, yet TCRdb's version contains in-frame clones alone and is incomplete. The table shows over 200,000 clones, with approximately 80% occurring only once. Sequencing was carried out using PBMCs. The receptors originated from a woman in her sixties or seventies with lung cancer.

The V and J genes are TRBV5-1 and TRBJ1-4; D is unclear. CDR3 size: 15 residues. CDR1 is SGHRS and CDR2 is YFSETQ in the germline V gene. With 4 bases removed from V and 8 bases from J, the gap between germline ends came to 18 bases. The chain's CDR3 is CASSPVSGVGEKLFF. The DNA for the CDR3 is TGCGCCAGCAGCCCCGTAAGCGGCGTAGGGGAAAAACTGTTTTTT.

This clone was found many times. The chain couples TRBV5-1 to TRBJ2-1; 10 positions match TRBD1. This CDR3 is 15 amino acids long. Trimming at V came to 0 bases and at J to 6 bases, leaving 3 bases not matched to a gene. CDR1 and CDR2 (germline): SGHRS, YFSETQ. CDR3 nucleotides: TGCGCCAGCAGCTTGGTGGGACAGGGGTCCAATGAGCAGTTCTTC. This gives the protein CASSLVGQGSNEQFF.

The chain is built from TRBV5-5 and TRBJ1-3, with D perhaps matching TRBD1 (5 bases). CDR3 length: 16 amino acids. CDR1 is SGHKS, CDR2 YYEKEE, per germline (reference sequence). V was trimmed by 0 bases and J by 2 bases, leaving 12 bases between them. For the CDR3, the DNA is TGTGCCAGCAGCTTGGAATGGGGACGGGCTGGAAACACCATATATTTT. Translated, it gives CASSLEWGRAGNTIYF.

In DNA, the CDR3 is TGTGCCAGCAGCCAAGATTCCAGGGATACGCAGTATTTT. It translates to CASSQDSRDTQYF. V gene TRBV3-1 (or the pseudogene TRBV3-2) combines with J gene TRBJ2-3, with unresolved D. With 0 bases removed from V and 6 bases from J, the gap between germline ends came to 7 bases. Germline V gives CDR1 LGHDT, CDR2 YNNKEL (reference sequence). The CDR3 totals 13 residues.

The J gene is TRBJ2-7, the V gene TRBV19; 8 positions match TRBD2. Germline values: CDR1 LNHDA, CDR2 SQIVND (reference sequence). J lost 3 bases, V lost 2 bases, and 3 bases had no gene match. The CDR3 has 14 amino acids. The chain's CDR3 is CASSITSGHYEQYF. The CDR3 DNA sequence: TGTGCCAGTAGTATAACTAGCGGCCACTACGAGCAGTACTTC.

The CDR3 nucleotides are TGTGCCAGCAGCGTAATGTCCCGGGGGGGAGGCACCGGGGAGCTGTTTTTT. This gives the protein CASSVMSRGGGTGELFF. This chain links TRBV9 with TRBJ2-2, with 8 bases matching TRBD2. V gave up 1 base and J gave up 4 bases; unmatched junction bases: 9. Germline V CDR1 and CDR2: SGDLS, YYNGEE. The CDR3 runs to 17 residues.

In DNA, the CDR3 is TGCGCCAGCAGAACACAAGAGACCCAGTACTTC. This codes for CASRTQETQYF. This chain uses TRBV5-1 with TRBJ2-5, with no clear D. This CDR3 contains 11 residues. Deletions cut 5 bases from V and 2 bases from J, with 4 bases between. CDR1 and CDR2 (germline): SGHRS, YFSETQ.

V usage is TRBV3-1 (or the pseudogene TRBV3-2) and J usage is TRBJ1-4; 7 bases fit TRBD1. The CDR3 runs to 11 residues. Germline V gene lookup returns CDR1 LGHDT and CDR2 YNNKEL (reference sequence). The V and J ends lost 8 bases and 7 bases, in that order; junction bases with no gene match: 1. Here the CDR3 reads CASGDSEKLFF. The CDR3, as DNA: TGTGCCAGCGGGGACAGTGAAAAACTGTTTTTT.

The chain employs TRBV5-1 and TRBJ2-3; 9 bases are a match to TRBD1. CDR3 size: 17 residues. Germline V gives CDR1 SGHRS, CDR2 YFSETQ. V lost 4 bases to trimming and J lost 0 bases; unmatched junction nucleotides: 9. The chain's CDR3 is CASSRRAGTGSTDTQYF. The CDR3 coding sequence is TGCGCCAGCAGCCGACGCGCCGGGACAGGGAGCACAGATACGCAGTATTTT.

The rearrangement links TRBV2 to TRBJ1-3; D possibly corresponds to TRBD1 (6 bases). V gave up 3 bases and J gave up 1 base, with 13 bases separating them. This CDR3 has 16 amino acids. The germline gives CDR1 SNHLY, CDR2 FYNNEI. The CDR3 nucleotides read TGTGCCAGCAGTGAGGCAGGGGCGATTTCTGGAAACACCATATATTTT. Translating it yields CASSEAGAISGNTIYF.

The rearrangement joins TRBV11-2 to TRBJ2-7; D gene uncertain. CDR3 length: 18 residues. V lost 6 bases to trimming and J lost 0 bases, with 24 bases between them. Per germline, CDR1 SGHAT and CDR2 FQNNGV. In nucleotides, the CDR3 is TGTGCCAGCAGTAGAGGACCCCGCAACGACGGATACTCCTACGAGCAGTACTTC. As protein: CASSRGPRNDGYSYEQYF.

This clone was seen a single time. The rearrangement joins TRBV10-3 to TRBJ2-1; maybe TRBD1 (7 bases). The CDR3 has 16 amino acids. Germline V CDR1 and CDR2: ENHRY, SYGVKD. V was trimmed by 3 bases and J by 1 base, leaving 13 bases between them. For the CDR3, the DNA is TGTGCCATCAGTGACTCGACAGGGAGGTCCTACAATGAGCAGTTCTTC. Its translation is CAISDSTGRSYNEQFF.

This chain connects TRBV28 to TRBJ1-2; D unclear. V gave up 5 bases and J gave up 0 bases, with 16 bases separating them. The CDR3 covers 16 residues. Germline-derived CDR1 and CDR2 are MDHEN and SYDVKM. The CDR3 coding sequence is TGTGCCAGCAGTCCTTCGGCAGGACCATCTAACTATGGCTACACCTTC. As protein: CASSPSAGPSNYGYTF.

This clone was seen more than once but under ten times. The chain couples TRBV2 to TRBJ2-1, with a weak D call TRBD2 (6 bases). The CDR3 runs to 15 residues. The V gene lost 4 bases and the J gene lost 4 bases, with 14 bases spanning the gap. Looked up from germline, CDR1 is SNHLY and CDR2 is FYNNEI. The CDR3 DNA follows: TGTGCCAGCAGTGTTTTCGGGGGATCATACAATGAGCAGTTCTTC. As protein: CASSVFGGSYNEQFF.

The chain links TRBV18 to TRBJ2-1; 10 nucleotides match TRBD2. This CDR3 region has 19 residues. Trimming at V came to 0 bases and at J to 1 base, leaving 9 bases not matched to a gene. In germline, CDR1 is KGHSH, CDR2 LQKENI. The CDR3 coding sequence is TGTGCCAGCTCACCACCCCGAGCGGGAGGGAAGGGGTCCTACAATGAGCAGTTCTTC. Protein: CASSPPRAGGKGSYNEQFF.

The count of this clone is one. The chain links TRBV7-3 to TRBJ2-1; weak D call: TRBD2 (5 bases). This CDR3 is built from 14 residues. The germline V gene encodes CDR1 SGHTA and CDR2 FQGTGA. The V gene lost 2 bases and the J gene lost 8 bases, with 13 bases spanning the gap. CDR3 sequence: CASSLSLAEDEQFF. CDR3 coding DNA: TGTGCCAGCAGCTTATCCCTAGCTGAGGATGAGCAGTTCTTC.

The CDR3 protein is CSAAEGFGQPQHF. The DNA of the CDR3 is TGCAGCGCGGCTGAGGGCTTTGGGCAGCCCCAGCATTTT. The gene calls are TRBV29-1 and TRBJ1-5; D gene ambiguous. Germline loops: CDR1 SQVTM, CDR2 ANQGSEA. Trimming pared 7 bases from V and 7 bases from J, leaving 17 bases between. This CDR3 has 13 residues. Looking up the rest from reference TRBV29-1 and TRBJ1-5 gives the full variable domain: SAVISQKPSRDICQRGTSLTIQCQVDSQVTMMFWYRQQPGQSLTLIATANQGSEATYESGFVIDKFPISRPNLTFSTLTVSNMSPEDSSIYLCSAAEGFGQPQHFGDGTRLSIL.

This rearrangement joins TRBV5-1 to TRBJ2-6, with D unresolved. CDR1 is SGHRS and CDR2 is YFSETQ in the germline V gene. V was clipped by 1 base and J by 1 base, with 3 bases between them. The CDR3 sequence is 14 residues long. The CDR3 reads CASSLRSGANVLTF. The DNA for the CDR3 is TGCGCCAGCAGCTTGAGATCTGGGGCCAACGTCCTGACTTTC.

The J gene is TRBJ1-3, the V gene TRBV3-1 (or the pseudogene TRBV3-2); 8 bases match TRBD1. Germline CDR1 is LGHDT and CDR2 is YNNKEL (reference sequence). The CDR3 spans 15 residues. Trimming cost V 8 bases and J 2 bases; bases outside gene matches: 8. CDR3 protein: CASAIQGAAGNTIYF. The DNA for the CDR3 is TGTGCCAGCGCCATCCAGGGGGCCGCTGGAAACACCATATATTTT.

The chain recombines TRBV27 with TRBJ1-5; TRBD1 might be the D (5 bases). The length of the CDR3 is 13 residues. Trimming left V 2 bases short and J 7 bases short, with 9 bases between. Germline values: CDR1 MNHEY, CDR2 SMNVEV (reference sequence). CDR3 sequence (DNA): TGTGCCAGCAGTTTAGAGGGGCAACAGCCCCAGCATTTT. Its protein product is CASSLEGQQPQHF.

The J gene is TRBJ2-3, the V gene TRBV19; D is uncertain. The CDR3 is 14 residues long. Germline values: CDR1 LNHDA, CDR2 SQIVND (reference sequence). Trimming took off 4 bases at V and 2 bases at J, with 10 bases between the two ends. The CDR3 here is CASSTGPNTDTQYF. CDR3 nucleotides: TGTGCCAGTAGTACCGGACCGAACACAGATACGCAGTATTTT.

The rearrangement links TRBV7-8 to TRBJ2-5; D not certain. This CDR3 contains 14 residues. Trimming removed 4 bases at V and 5 bases at J, with 14 bases between. CDR1 is SGHVS and CDR2 is FQNEAQ in the germline V gene. DNA for the CDR3: TGTGCCAGCAGCTCCTTGACGGTAGGGGAGACCCAGTACTTC. Translation: CASSSLTVGETQYF.

The chain recombines TRBV20-1 with TRBJ2-5; D gene unclear. The CDR3 is made up of 11 amino acids. CDR1 and CDR2 from the germline V gene are DFQATT and SNEGSKA (reference sequence). The V gene lost 7 bases and the J gene lost 5 bases, with 11 bases spanning the gap. The CDR3 DNA sequence: TGCAGTGTCCCCCTCCAGGAGACCCAGTACTTC. Encoded protein: CSVPLQETQYF.

The chain couples TRBV7-2 to TRBJ1-1; a possible D gene is TRBD1 (5 bases). V dropped 1 base and J dropped 6 bases, with 9 bases sitting between them. CDR1 and CDR2 from the germline V gene are SGHTA and FQGNSA. The length of the CDR3 is 13 residues. The CDR3 loop is CASSLGWGPEAFF. Written as DNA, the CDR3 is TGTGCCAGCAGCTTAGGATGGGGCCCTGAAGCTTTCTTT. The full variable domain, its missing parts supplied by reference TRBV7-2 and TRBJ1-1, is GAGVSQSPSNKVTEKGKDVELRCDPISGHTALYWYRQSLGQGLEFLIYFQGNSAPDKSGLPSDRFSAERTGGSVSTLTIQRTQQEDSAVYLCASSLGWGPEAFFGQGTRLTVV.

The chain is built from TRBV24-1 and TRBJ2-5; 13 bases agree with TRBD2. The germline V gene encodes CDR1 KGHDR and CDR2 SFDVKD. V shed 6 bases, J shed 2 bases, and the junction held 8 bases outside the gene matches. This CDR3 is built from 17 residues. The CDR3 sequence is CATSRGGTSGVQETQYF. The DNA for the CDR3 is TGTGCCACCAGTCGAGGGGGGACTAGCGGGGTGCAAGAGACCCAGTACTTC.